These T cell receptor beta chains were read from a single sample in a study of blood T cell repertoires in COVID-19. The repertoire was sequenced with immunoSEQ multiplex PCR; TCRdb's copy has only in-frame clones and lacks some. The table has under 150,000 clones, around 88% seen once. Sequenced: peripheral blood. These receptors originate from a human donor in a cohort sampled during active COVID-19. Both conserved end residues are part of each CDR3. The D gene is left open where the match is weak.

d_gene	v_gene	j_gene	CDR3nt	CDR3aa
TRBD1	TRBV5-1	TRBJ1-1	TGCGCCAGCAGCTTGGCCGGGGGACAGGTCTCTGAAGCTTTCTTT	CASSLAGGQVSEAFF
NA	TRBV4-3	TRBJ1-2	TGCGCCAGCAGCCAAGATTTCGGCAGGTCCATTTATGGCTACACCTTC	CASSQDFGRSIYGYTF
NA	TRBV2	TRBJ1-1	TGTGCCAGCAGGGTGACAGTTGTCGACACTGAAGCTTTCTTT	CASRVTVVDTEAFF
NA	TRBV28	TRBJ2-3	TGTGCCAGCAGTTTCGAACGAGGCACAGATACGCAGTATTTT	CASSFERGTDTQYF
NA	TRBV19	TRBJ1-4	TGTGCCACCAGGAGGAGGGCCTCTTACCTTAATGAAAAACTGTTTTTT	CATRRRASYLNEKLFF
TRBD1	TRBV5-1	TRBJ1-2	TGCGCCAGCAGCTGGGTGACAGGGTCGGATGGCTACACCTTC	CASSWVTGSDGYTF
NA	TRBV6-2/TRBV6-3	TRBJ2-1	TGTGCCAGCAGTTACCCCGGGGAGGGGGGTGAGCAGTTCTTC	CASSYPGEGGEQFF
TRBD2	TRBV6-4	TRBJ2-3	TGTGCCAGCAGTGACGGGGCGGGGGGGCAAGATACGCAGTATTTT	CASSDGAGGQDTQYF
TRBD2	TRBV5-1	TRBJ2-5	TGCGCCAGCAGCTTGATCCCCCTTACTAGCGGTTCCGGGGAGACCCAGTACTTC	CASSLIPLTSGSGETQYF
NA	TRBV5-1	TRBJ1-1	TGCGCCAGCAGTTACTCCGGGGATGGGACTGAAGCTTTCTTT	CASSYSGDGTEAFF
NA	TRBV11-2	TRBJ1-5	TGTGCCAGCAGCTTAGCACTGAGCAATCAGCCCCAGCATTTT	CASSLALSNQPQHF
TRBD1	TRBV4-1	TRBJ2-7	TGCGCCAGCAGCCAAGTTGTATTGGGACAGGGAACCTACGAGCAGTACTTC	CASSQVVLGQGTYEQYF